The rows below give T cell receptor beta chains drawn from one sample of a study of control samples from healthy donors and cancer patients. Assay: immunoSEQ multiplex PCR; the TCRdb copy retains only in-frame clones and omits some. The repertoire includes 130,000 or so clones, around 90% of them detected once, and 2% to 3% sits in the top ten. Sequencing was done on a sample of blood. These receptors originate from a man aged 40-50 years in good health. CDR3s include the opening cysteine and the closing phenylalanine or tryptophan. A D gene is named only where the DNA matches it firmly. Only some rows state a clone size, as once, few, many or a class for expanded clones.

D gene | J gene | V gene | clone size | CDR3 DNA | CDR3 protein
TRBD1 | TRBJ2-2 | TRBV29-1 | . | TGCAGCGTCAAAGACAGGGCCAGCACCGGGGAGCTGTTTTTT | CSVKDRASTGELFF
. | TRBJ1-1 | TRBV10-2 | . | TGCGCCAGCAGAGCCATGAACACTGAAGCTTTCTTT | CASRAMNTEAFF
TRBD2 | TRBJ2-2 | TRBV7-7 | . | TGTGCTAGCAGCGTAGCCACCACTCGTTGGCGGGGGGGCCCCACCGGGGAGCTGTTTTTT | CASSVATTRWRGGPTGELFF
. | TRBJ2-1 | TRBV5-1 | . | TGCGCCAGCAGCTTGGGGCATACTACCTACAATGAGCAGTTCTTC | CASSLGHTTYNEQFF
TRBD2 | TRBJ2-5 | TRBV5-4 | . | TGTGCCAGCAGCTTGGCTATTAGCGGGGCCTGGCAAGAGACCCAGTACTTC | CASSLAISGAWQETQYF
. | TRBJ1-3 | TRBV14 | . | TGTGCCAGCAGCCAAGGGAGGTTCCCCTCTGGAAACACCATATATTTT | CASSQGRFPSGNTIYF
. | TRBJ2-3 | TRBV7-6 | . | TGTGCCGGGGGCATCGGAGATACGCAGTATTTT | CAGGIGDTQYF
TRBD2 | TRBJ2-2 | TRBV11-2 | . | TGTGCCAGCAGCTCGGCTCCTGGCGGGGGGGCGATCGGGGAGCTGTTTTTT | CASSSAPGGGAIGELFF
. | TRBJ1-3 | TRBV6-5 | . | TGTGCCAGCAGTTTCACTGCGAGCTCTGGAAACACCATATATTTT | CASSFTASSGNTIYF
. | TRBJ1-3 | TRBV14 | . | TGTGCCAGCAGCGAGACACTAACTGGAAACACCATATATTTT | CASSETLTGNTIYF
TRBD2 | TRBJ2-3 | TRBV7-8 | . | TGTGCCAGCAGCTTCTTAGCGGGGGCCACAGATACGCAGTATTTT | CASSFLAGATDTQYF
TRBD2 | TRBJ2-5 | TRBV5-1 | . | TGCGCCAGCGGTCAGTTGGGGGGGGACGAGACCCAGTACTTC | CASGQLGGDETQYF
. | TRBJ2-2 | TRBV9 | . | TGTGCCAGCAGCATCCGAGAGGGCGCGAACACCGGGGAGCTGTTTTTT | CASSIREGANTGELFF
. | TRBJ1-2 | TRBV6-6 | . | TGTGCCAGCAGTCTCTCCTCCTCGATTGGGGGGGGCTACACCTTC | CASSLSSSIGGGYTF
. | TRBJ2-5 | TRBV2 | . | TGTGCCAGCAGGGAGCCGGGGACCCAGTACTTC | CASREPGTQYF
. | TRBJ1-5 | TRBV5-6 | . | TGTGCCAGCAGCCTCGGACCCGAACTGAGGCAGCCCCAGCATTTT | CASSLGPELRQPQHF
TRBD1 | TRBJ1-1 | TRBV4-1 | . | TGCGCCAGCAGCTTAGGGACAGGGGGAGGCACTGAAGCTTTCTTT | CASSLGTGGGTEAFF
. | TRBJ2-3 | TRBV2 | . | TGTGCCAGCTCCCGAGTTCTCAGGGCGGTCACAGATACGCAGTATTTT | CASSRVLRAVTDTQYF
TRBD1 | TRBJ1-2 | TRBV7-9 | . | TGTGCCAGCAGCTCCGGCGATACAGGGGTCTATGGCTACACCTTC | CASSSGDTGVYGYTF
. | TRBJ2-5 | TRBV19 | once | TGTGCCAGTAGCAACACCATTTTAGCGACCCAGTACTTC | CASSNTILATQYF
TRBD2 | TRBJ2-5 | TRBV27 | . | TGTGCCAGCGGGTCTGTCGCGGGGGGCTTCCAAGCCATGGCCCAGTACTTC | CASGSVAGGFQAMAQYF
TRBD2 | TRBJ2-3 | TRBV9 | . | TGTGCCAGCAGCCCTAGCGGGCCGGCAGATACGCAGTATTTT | CASSPSGPADTQYF
TRBD1 | TRBJ1-1 | TRBV20-1 | . | TGCAGTGCTAGTGTCAGGGCAGGGGGCGCGCGCACTGAAGCTTTCTTT | CSASVRAGGARTEAFF
. | TRBJ1-2 | TRBV5-5 | . | TGTGCCAGCAGCTTCGGGCAGGCGCAGAGCCATGGCTACACCTTC | CASSFGQAQSHGYTF
. | TRBJ2-6 | TRBV4-1 | . | TGCGCCAGCAGCCGACACGGGTCTGGGGCCAACGTCCTGACTTTC | CASSRHGSGANVLTF
TRBD2 | TRBJ2-3 | TRBV9 | . | TGTGCCAGCAGCGGAGTAGCGGGGAGCACAGATACGCAGTATTTT | CASSGVAGSTDTQYF
. | TRBJ1-1 | TRBV30 | . | TGTGCCTGGAGTGTAGTCCGTCGGGGAGCTTTCTTT | CAWSVVRRGAFF
. | TRBJ2-5 | TRBV3-1/TRBV3-2 | . | TGTGCCAGCAGCCATAGGGAGACCCAGTACTTC | CASSHRETQYF
. | TRBJ2-5 | TRBV6-1 | . | TGTGCCAGCAGTGAAGTGGCTAGCTTGCAGACCCAGTACTTC | CASSEVASLQTQYF
. | TRBJ1-5 | TRBV18 | . | TGTGCCAGCTCCCTAAACGGGGGGGGTCGGGAGCCCCAGCATTTT | CASSLNGGGREPQHF
. | TRBJ1-4 | TRBV7-9 | . | TGTGCCAGCAGCTTAGCTGGGGCGGGGGAACGGGAAAAACTGTTTTTT | CASSLAGAGEREKLFF
. | TRBJ2-3 | TRBV5-4 | . | TGTGCCAGCAACTACGGCGAGGGAGCCAGAGATACGCAGTATTTT | CASNYGEGARDTQYF
TRBD2 | TRBJ2-3 | TRBV25-1 | . | TGTGCCAGCATGCGGACTAGCGGAGACACAGATACGCAGTATTTT | CASMRTSGDTDTQYF
. | TRBJ1-5 | TRBV12-3/TRBV12-4 | . | TGTGCCAGCAGTCGCAATCTAAGGGCCCAGCATTTT | CASSRNLRAQHF
. | TRBJ2-3 | TRBV5-1 | . | TGCGCCAGCAGCATTGATTCCTTTACAGATACGCAGTATTTT | CASSIDSFTDTQYF
. | TRBJ2-7 | TRBV6-5 | . | TGTACCAGCAGCCTAACGGGACACGAGCAGTACTTC | CTSSLTGHEQYF
. | TRBJ1-4 | TRBV10-3 | once | TGTGCCGCCGCGGGGGGCGATGAAAAACTGTTTTTT | CAAAGGDEKLFF
TRBD2 | TRBJ2-5 | TRBV5-5 | . | TGTGCCAGCAGCCAAGCGGGGGCCCAAGAGACCCAGTACTTC | CASSQAGAQETQYF
. | TRBJ1-2 | TRBV28 | . | TGTGCCAGCAGGGGCGGGAGGGAGAAGTTTGGCTACACCTTC | CASRGGREKFGYTF
. | TRBJ2-3 | TRBV19 | . | TGTGCCAGTAGTACCCGGACGGGCCTTGGGACAGATACGCAGTATTTT | CASSTRTGLGTDTQYF
. | TRBJ2-3 | TRBV6-5 | . | TGTGCCAGCTGGGGCGGAATCCTTAGCACAGATACGCAGTATTTT | CASWGGILSTDTQYF
TRBD2 | TRBJ2-5 | TRBV6-6 | . | TGTGCCAGCAGGTATACTAGCGGGCAAGAGACCCAGTACTTC | CASRYTSGQETQYF
TRBD2 | TRBJ2-6 | TRBV19 | . | TGTGCCAGTAGTACGCGGGGGTCTGGGGCCAACGTCCTGACTTTC | CASSTRGSGANVLTF
. | TRBJ1-2 | TRBV2 | . | TGTGCCAGCAGCGCCGACAGAAACTATGGCTACACCTTC | CASSADRNYGYTF
TRBD2 | TRBJ2-2 | TRBV5-1 | once | TGCGCCAGCAGCGCTACTAGCGGGGGGCCTTCCGGGGAGCTGTTTTTT | CASSATSGGPSGELFF
TRBD1 | TRBJ1-6 | TRBV19 | . | TGTGCCAGTAGTATCAAAGGGGGCGCAAATTCACCCCTCCACTTT | CASSIKGGANSPLHF
. | TRBJ2-7 | TRBV7-2 | . | TGTGCCAGCAGCTTGATGGAGGGCATAAAGCAGTACTTC | CASSLMEGIKQYF
. | TRBJ2-7 | TRBV18 | . | TGTGCCAGCTCACCACACCCGACCCCACCCAACGAGCAGTACTTC | CASSPHPTPPNEQYF
TRBD2 | TRBJ2-3 | TRBV10-2 | . | TGCGCCAGCAGTGTAAGAGCGGGGGGGCGGCTGTGGACAGATACGCAGTATTTT | CASSVRAGGRLWTDTQYF
. | TRBJ1-1 | TRBV3-1/TRBV3-2 | . | TGTGCCAGCAGCCAGGGGGCAGCACAAGCTTTCTTT | CASSQGAAQAFF
TRBD1 | TRBJ1-3 | TRBV9 | . | TGTGCCAGCAACCGACAGGGTTTAGATGGAAACACCATATATTTT | CASNRQGLDGNTIYF
. | TRBJ2-1 | TRBV4-2 | . | TGTGCCAGCAGCCAAGCAGGAGACTTGTCCTACAATGAGCAGTTCTTC | CASSQAGDLSYNEQFF
TRBD1 | TRBJ1-1 | TRBV9 | . | TGTGCCAGCAGTTACAGGGGAGGCACTGAAGCTTTCTTT | CASSYRGGTEAFF
TRBD1 | TRBJ1-5 | TRBV19 | . | TGTGCCAGTAGTATTTTTGGGACAGGGTCAAATAGCAATCAGCCCCAGCATTTT | CASSIFGTGSNSNQPQHF
. | TRBJ2-7 | TRBV11-1 | once | TGTGCCAGCAGCTTAGGGCAGATCTACGAGCAGTACTTC | CASSLGQIYEQYF
. | TRBJ2-5 | TRBV5-1 | . | TGCGCCAGCAGCTTGGGGAACAGCGGTCAAGAGACCCAGTACTTC | CASSLGNSGQETQYF
. | TRBJ1-2 | TRBV29-1 | . | TGCAGCGTTGAAGGGTCGTGGAGGGATGGCTACACCTTC | CSVEGSWRDGYTF
. | TRBJ1-3 | TRBV28 | . | TGTGCCAGCACTATATCGGGTTACTCTGGAAACACCATATATTTT | CASTISGYSGNTIYF
. | TRBJ1-1 | TRBV6-4 | . | TGTGCCAGCAGCCCTGATATGAACACTGAAGCTTTCTTT | CASSPDMNTEAFF
TRBD1 | TRBJ2-5 | TRBV28 | . | TGTGCCAGCAGTTCCGCGCTAGGGGACAGGATCTATCAAGAGACCCAGTACTTC | CASSSALGDRIYQETQYF